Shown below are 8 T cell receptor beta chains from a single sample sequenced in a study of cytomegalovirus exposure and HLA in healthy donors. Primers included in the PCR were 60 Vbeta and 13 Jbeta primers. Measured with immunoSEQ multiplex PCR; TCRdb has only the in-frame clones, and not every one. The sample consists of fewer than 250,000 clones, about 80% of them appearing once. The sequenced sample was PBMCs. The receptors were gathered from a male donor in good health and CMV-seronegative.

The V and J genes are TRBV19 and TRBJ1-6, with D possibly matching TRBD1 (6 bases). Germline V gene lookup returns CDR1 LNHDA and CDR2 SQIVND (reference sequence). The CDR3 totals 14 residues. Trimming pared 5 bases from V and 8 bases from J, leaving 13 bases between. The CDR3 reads CASSPGQSHSPLHF. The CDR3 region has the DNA TGTGCCAGTAGTCCTGGACAGTCGCATTCACCCCTCCACTTT.

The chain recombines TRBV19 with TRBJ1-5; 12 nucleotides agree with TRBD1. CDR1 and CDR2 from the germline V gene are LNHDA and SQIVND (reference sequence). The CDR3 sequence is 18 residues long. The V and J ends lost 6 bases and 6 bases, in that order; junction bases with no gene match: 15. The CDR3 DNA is TGTGCCAGTAGCAGACCCCAGGGACAGGGGGCCCCCGTTCAGCCCCAGCATTTT. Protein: CASSRPQGQGAPVQPQHF.

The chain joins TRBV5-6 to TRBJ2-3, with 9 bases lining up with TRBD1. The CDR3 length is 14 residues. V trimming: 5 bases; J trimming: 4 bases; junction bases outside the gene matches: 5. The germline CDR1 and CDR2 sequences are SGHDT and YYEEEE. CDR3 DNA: TGTGCCAGCAGTTGGGACAGGGTCCCAGATACGCAGTATTTT. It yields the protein CASSWDRVPDTQYF.

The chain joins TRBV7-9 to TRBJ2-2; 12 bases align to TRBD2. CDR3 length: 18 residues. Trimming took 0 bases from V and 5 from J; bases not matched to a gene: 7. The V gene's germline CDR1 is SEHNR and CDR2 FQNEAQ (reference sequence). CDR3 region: CASSLALAGGLQTGELFF. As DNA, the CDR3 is TGTGCCAGCAGCTTAGCTCTAGCGGGAGGGCTGCAGACCGGGGAGCTGTTTTTT.

In DNA, the CDR3 is TGTGCCAGCAGCTTAGGGGGACAGGACATTTACAACGGCTACACCTTC. Translation gives CASSLGGQDIYNGYTF. The rearrangement joins TRBV7-2 to TRBJ1-2, with 8 bases identical to TRBD1. The CDR3 has 16 amino acids. Germline V CDR1 and CDR2: SGHTA, FQGNSA. The V gene end was trimmed by 1 base and the J gene end by 8 bases; junction bases not matched to a gene: 12.

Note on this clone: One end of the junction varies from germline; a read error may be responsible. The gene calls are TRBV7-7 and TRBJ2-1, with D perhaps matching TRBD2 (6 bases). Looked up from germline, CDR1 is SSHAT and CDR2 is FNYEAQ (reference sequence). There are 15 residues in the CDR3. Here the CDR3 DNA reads TGTGCTAGCAGCTTATCCCCTAGCGACCACAATGAGCAGTTCTTC. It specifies CASSLSPSDHNEQFF. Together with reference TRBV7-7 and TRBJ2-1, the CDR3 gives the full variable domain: GAGVSQSPRYKVTKRGQDVTLRCDPISSHATLYWYQQALGQGPEFLTYFNYEAQPDKSGLPSDRFSAERPEGSISTLTIQRTEQRDSAMYRCASSLSPSDHNEQFFGPGTRLTVL.

For the CDR3, the DNA is TGTGCCAGTAGTATAAGCAGGACTACCGACTCCTACGAGCAGTACTTC. It specifies CASSISRTTDSYEQYF. This chain connects TRBV19 to TRBJ2-7; the D gene is possibly TRBD2 (6 bases). The CDR3 loop spans 16 amino acids. CDR1 LNHDA and CDR2 SQIVND come from the germline V gene (reference sequence). The ends were cut back, 2 bases at V and 0 bases at J, with 14 bases in the middle.

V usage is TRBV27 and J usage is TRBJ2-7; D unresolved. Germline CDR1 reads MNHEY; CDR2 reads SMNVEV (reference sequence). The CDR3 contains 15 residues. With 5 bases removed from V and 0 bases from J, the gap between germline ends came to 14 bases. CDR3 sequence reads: CASSLLDESSYEQYF. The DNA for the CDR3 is TGTGCCAGCAGTCTATTAGATGAGAGCTCCTACGAGCAGTACTTC.